This T cell receptor beta chain was sequenced for a study of blood T cells in healthy people across ages. V shed 6 bases, J shed 5 bases, and the junction held 10 bases outside the gene matches. CDR1 DFQATT and CDR2 SNEGSKA come from the germline V gene (reference sequence). The CDR3 has 14 amino acids. Study-level findings and limits: Naive T cell percentage strongly correlated with TCR beta diversity.

Concerning this clonotype: The target antigen is unknown.

Through a sample-barcoded 5' primer and a J-beta primer mix, a second PCR was run for roughly 7 to 11 cycles. Every cDNA molecule bore a tag from a template-switch adaptor containing 12 random nucleotides. TCRdb redid the calling of the 5' RACE reads with MiXCR, one entry per CDR3 protein. Of hundreds of thousands of distinct CDR3 sequences detected, roughly 45% appear once; the ten largest clones hold 20% to 25%. For every donor, a draw yielded approximately 9.8 milliliters of peripheral blood. This TCR was recovered from a woman in her fifties or sixties in good health. Sequencing was done on a sample of blood. The chain carries TRBV20-1 and TRBJ2-7; 10 bases match TRBD1. The CDR3 region has the DNA TGCAGTGCGGCGGACGGGACAGGGGCCGACGAGCAGTACTTC. Translating gives CSAADGTGADEQYF.